The clone carrying this T cell receptor (beta chain) was detected ten times or more. Its cognate antigen is unknown. The data are from a study of blood T cells in healthy people across ages. Study results and limitations: Roughly linear age-related decline in beta diversity appeared, significant by age approximately 41. From one million sequenced T cells, diversity estimates were lower bounds.

Trimming left V 2 bases short and J 2 bases short, with 12 bases between. This CDR3 contains 15 residues. CDR1 and CDR2 from the germline V gene are MGHRA and YSYEKL. A second PCR of about 7 to 12 cycles used a sample-barcoded 5' primer and a J-beta primer mix. TCRdb analysed the 5' RACE reads with MiXCR anew, one entry per CDR3 protein. This sample has around 320,000 distinct CDR3 sequences, with around 29% found just once. Donors were systemically healthy Caucasian individuals from Russia aged 6 to 90 years. The sequenced sample consisted of blood. The J gene is TRBJ2-5, the V gene TRBV4-1, with D unclear. The sequence was collected from a woman in her 70s in good health. The CDR3 nucleotides are TGCGCCAGCAGCCAAAGGGTTAGTGAGCAAGAGACCCAGTACTTC. Translating gives CASSQRVSEQETQYF.